Sample share makes the clone carrying this T cell receptor beta chain medium-sized. Its antigen is as yet unknown. This CDR3 is built from 11 residues. V was pared by 6 bases and J by 4 bases, with 9 bases between. The V gene's germline CDR1 is DFQATT and CDR2 SNEGSKA (reference sequence). Stated treatment: roughly 11-day PBMC culture with coronavirus spike peptide pools or control peptides (ViraFEST assay). ViraFEST stimulated the growth of antigen-specific T cells using peptide pools and subsequently profiled their TCRs by sequencing. Culture conditions combined 1.5 million to 2.5 million PBMCs per well with around 9.2 IU/ml IL-2 and roughly 9.1 ug/ml peptide pools. Scientists ran DNA taken from cultured CD4+ T cells through the Oncomine TCR Beta short-read assay for sequencing. Extraction of genomic DNA was performed on cultured CD4+ T cells. TCRdb passed the PCR reads through MiXCR, listing each CDR3 protein once. The repertoire holds about 5,200 distinct CDR3 sequences, with around 30% as singletons.

These data belong to a study of vaccination and CD4 T cells after COVID-19. Looking at the study overall: In the control cultures, a CEFX pool, an HIV-1 Nef pool, or no peptide was supplied.

This clonotype was sampled from a human donor who had recovered from COVID-19. The chain carries TRBV20-1 and TRBJ2-5; D not resolved. Sequencing used CD4+ T cells from blood, cultured in vitro, obtained after SARS-CoV-2 vaccination. This chain's CDR3 is CSALKGETQYF. In DNA form, the CDR3 reads TGCAGTGCCCTTAAAGGAGAGACCCAGTACTTC.